This section outlines one T cell receptor beta chain sequence together with its context. The sample originates from a study of identical twins. CDR3 length: 15 amino acids. Trimming cost V 2 bases and J 0 bases, with 8 bases left between them. Germline CDR1 and CDR2: SGHDN and FVKESK. TCRdb re-called the 5' RACE reads through MiXCR, storing one row per CDR3 protein. This repertoire shows about 890,000 distinct CDR3 sequences, around 12% found once; its top ten account for around 1.6%. The data were also submitted as part of a second study, on yellow fever vaccine responses in identical twins.

The TCR originated in a woman in her late teens or twenties in good health. The rearrangement links TRBV14 to TRBJ1-3; the D gene is possibly TRBD1 (5 bases). Sequencing input: PBMCs. CDR3 DNA: TGTGCCAGCAGCCAACAGGGCCTCTCTGGAAACACCATATATTTT. This codes for CASSQQGLSGNTIYF.